This entry lists 23 T cell receptor beta chains sequenced from one sample in a study of OX40 agonist ivuxolimab in advanced cancers. Repertoires were generated with immunoSEQ multiplex PCR, while TCRdb's copy carries only in-frame clones and drops some. The sample contains some 50,000 clones, over 75% of which appear only once. Sample: CD4+ or CD8+ T cells sorted from blood, taken in a trial of the OX40 agonist ivuxolimab. These receptors came from an adult with an advanced solid tumor such as melanoma, head and neck, liver or kidney cancer.

V usage is TRBV10-3 and J usage is TRBJ1-6; 8 bases match TRBD1. The CDR3 sequence is 15 residues long. Per the germline V gene, CDR1 is ENHRY and CDR2 is SYGVKD. Unmatched junction bases numbered 5, after V lost 5 bases and J lost 5 bases. The CDR3 region is CAISFGQGDNSPLHF. The CDR3 coding sequence is TGTGCCATCAGTTTTGGACAGGGTGATAATTCACCCCTCCACTTT.

J is TRBJ2-5 and V is TRBV20-1; D is unclear. This CDR3 contains 10 residues. Germline assignment: CDR1 DFQATT and CDR2 SNEGSKA (reference sequence). Trimming removed 7 bases from V and 5 bases from J, with 8 bases in between. CDR3 loop: CSGQAETQYF. DNA for the CDR3: TGCAGTGGGCAAGCTGAGACCCAGTACTTC.

In DNA form, the CDR3 reads TGCGCCAGCAGACAGGGTGAATCCTACGAGCAGTACTTC. This sequence encodes CASRQGESYEQYF. The rearrangement joins TRBV5-1 to TRBJ2-7, with D possibly TRBD1 on 6 matching bases. The V gene lost 5 bases and the J gene lost 1 base, with 10 bases spanning the gap. CDR3 length: 13 residues. Looked up from germline, CDR1 is SGHRS and CDR2 is YFSETQ. Variable domain in full (rest from reference TRBV5-1 and TRBJ2-7): KAGVTQTPRYLIKTRGQQVTLSCSPISGHRSVSWYQQTPGQGLQFLFEYFSETQRNKGNFPGRFSGRQFSNSRSEMNVSTLELGDSALYLCASRQGESYEQYFGPGTRLTVT.

V usage is TRBV6-5 and J usage is TRBJ1-2; the D is unclear. V was pared by 4 bases and J by 4 bases, with 13 bases between. Germline V gene sequence: CDR1 MNHEY, CDR2 SVGAGI. The CDR3 length is 14 residues. The CDR3 spells CASSSKGLGYGYTF. CDR3 sequence (DNA): TGTGCCAGCAGTTCAAAAGGGTTAGGCTATGGCTACACCTTC.

This clone showed up just once. This sequence joins TRBV6-1 and TRBJ2-7, with D possibly called TRBD1 or TRBD2 (6 bases each). The germline V gene has CDR1 MNHNS and CDR2 SASEGT. The V end lost 8 bases, the J end lost 2 bases, and 13 bases lay between the germline ends. There are 13 residues in the CDR3. This CDR3 is CASEGGWAYEQYF. CDR3 nucleotide sequence: TGTGCCAGCGAGGGGGGATGGGCCTACGAGCAGTACTTC.

The rearrangement joins TRBV6-6 to TRBJ2-2; D might be TRBD1 (5 bases). Germline V gene lookup returns CDR1 MNHNY and CDR2 SVGAGI (reference sequence). The CDR3 is 14 amino acids. Trimming took off 2 bases at V and 1 base at J, with 5 bases between the two ends. In DNA form, the CDR3 reads TGTGCCAGCAGTTACACAGGGAACACCGGGGAGCTGTTTTTT. The encoded protein is CASSYTGNTGELFF.

The chain recombines TRBV25-1 with TRBJ1-5; D gene ambiguous. Germline loops: CDR1 MGHDK, CDR2 SYGVNS. V was shortened by 1 base and J by 16 bases, with 14 bases between the two germline ends. This CDR3 spans 12 amino acids. The CDR3 here is CASSEWKGAVHF. The CDR3 DNA is TGTGCCAGCAGTGAATGGAAGGGAGCGGTACATTTT.

Of note for this clone: One end of the junction fails to match germline, which may point to a read error. This chain links TRBV19 with TRBJ1-2; D may be TRBD1 (6 bases). The CDR3 is made up of 18 amino acids. Germline V gene data show CDR1 as LNHDA and CDR2 as SQIVND (reference sequence). The CDR3 reads CASSINSGVTTPKYGYTF. The CDR3 coding sequence is TGTGCCAGTAGTATCAACTCAGGGGTCACAACCCCTAAGTATGGCTACACCTTC.

This clone was picked up one time. J is TRBJ1-6 and V is TRBV30, with a tentative D call TRBD1 (6 bases). There are 14 residues in the CDR3. Germline V gives CDR1 GTSNPN, CDR2 SVGIG (reference sequence). Trimming shortened V by 6 bases and J by 7 bases, and 16 bases separated the two germline ends. The CDR3 sequence: CACPRGGENSPLHF. The CDR3 DNA reads TGTGCCTGTCCCAGGGGCGGAGAGAATTCACCCCTCCACTTT.

The chain uses TRBV7-8 and TRBJ2-1, with 8 bases matching TRBD2. V was pared by 5 bases and J by 4 bases, with 7 bases of the junction left unmatched. The CDR3 sequence is 15 residues long. Germline V lookup: CDR1 SGHVS, CDR2 FQNEAQ. The CDR3 bases are TGTGCCAGCAGCCCGGCGGGGGGACGATACAATGAGCAGTTCTTC. Amino acids: CASSPAGGRYNEQFF.

The rearrangement joins TRBV19 to TRBJ1-6; 7 nucleotides match TRBD1. From germline, CDR1 is LNHDA and CDR2 SQIVND (reference sequence). V dropped 3 bases and J dropped 4; count of bases not matched to a gene: 6. The CDR3 runs 16 residues. The CDR3 nucleotides are TGTGCCAGTAGTATCGATAGGGGGCCTTATAATTCACCCCTCCACTTT. It yields the protein CASSIDRGPYNSPLHF.

J is TRBJ2-7 and V is TRBV5-4, with D possibly called TRBD1 or TRBD2 (6 bases each). This CDR3 comprises 16 residues. In germline, CDR1 is SGHNT, CDR2 YYREEE (reference sequence). V lost 6 bases, J lost 8 bases, and 27 bases lay in between. The CDR3 loop reads CASTQKIGGTLSKQYF. CDR3 coding DNA: TGTGCCAGCACCCAAAAAATTGGGGGGACACTCTCCAAGCAGTACTTC.

The genes are TRBV4-1 and TRBJ2-5; D is undetermined. This CDR3 is built from 15 residues. Germline loops: CDR1 MGHRA, CDR2 YSYEKL. V lost 1 base and J lost 0, with 9 bases in between. Here the CDR3 DNA reads TGCGCCAGCAGCCAAGTCCCCAGTAACCAAGAGACCCAGTACTTC. It translates to CASSQVPSNQETQYF.

The DNA of the CDR3 is TGTGCCAGCAGCGTAGACGGCGGTGGGGGCAAGGGTGGGGAGACCCAGTACTTC. It specifies CASSVDGGGGKGGETQYF. The chain links TRBV9 to TRBJ2-5; tentative D call: TRBD1 (6 bases). Per the germline V gene, CDR1 is SGDLS and CDR2 is YYNGEE. The CDR3 runs 18 residues. V was trimmed by 0 bases and J by 5 bases, leaving 23 bases between them.

The rearrangement joins TRBV19 to TRBJ1-5, with D uncertain. CDR1 is LNHDA and CDR2 is SQIVND in the germline V gene (reference sequence). Trimming stripped 4 bases from V and 1 base from J, with 11 bases between. The CDR3 is made up of 15 amino acids. CDR3 coding DNA: TGTGCCAGTAGTAACCCAGGCGCCAGCAATCAGCCCCAGCATTTT. Protein: CASSNPGASNQPQHF. Combining the CDR3 with reference TRBV19 and TRBJ1-5 gives the whole variable domain DGGITQSPKYLFRKEGQNVTLSCEQNLNHDAMYWYRQDPGQGLRLIYYSQIVNDFQKGDIAEGYSVSREKKESFPLTVTSAQKNPTAFYLCASSNPGASNQPQHFGDGTRLSIL.

The rearrangement links TRBV9 to TRBJ1-2; TRBD1 matches 8 bases. Losses at the gene ends were 0 bases for V and 7 bases for J; bases not matched to a gene: 5. Per the germline V gene, CDR1 is SGDLS and CDR2 is YYNGEE. The CDR3 is 14 residues long. Here the CDR3 reads CASSVGQGFSGYTF. The CDR3 region has the DNA TGTGCCAGCAGCGTAGGACAGGGGTTCAGTGGCTACACCTTC.

The chain uses TRBV27 and TRBJ1-5; no clear D. Germline CDR1 reads MNHEY; CDR2 reads SMNVEV (reference sequence). This CDR3 comprises 15 residues. The V end was cut by 5 bases, the J end by 5 bases, with 16 bases between. In DNA form, the CDR3 reads TGTGCCAGCAGTCCCGGTAGGAGGGCTGATCAGCCCCAGCATTTT. Its translation: CASSPGRRADQPQHF.

V and J are TRBV19 and TRBJ1-5; D not certain. V lost 4 bases and J lost 1, with 11 bases in between. The CDR3 is made up of 15 amino acids. The germline V gene encodes CDR1 LNHDA and CDR2 SQIVND (reference sequence). The CDR3 protein is CASSNTGVSNQPQHF. The CDR3 DNA is TGTGCCAGTAGTAATACCGGGGTAAGCAATCAGCCCCAGCATTTT.

In DNA, the CDR3 is TGTGCCAGCAGCCAAGATGTCGGAAGGACTGAAGCTTTCTTT. Its translation is CASSQDVGRTEAFF. The chain links TRBV4-2 to TRBJ1-1; D is undetermined. The V and J ends lost 0 bases and 5 bases respectively, with 10 bases between them. The CDR3 is 14 amino acids. Germline values: CDR1 LGHNA, CDR2 YNFKEQ.

V usage is TRBV5-1 and J usage is TRBJ1-1; D remains unclear. V lost 4 bases, J lost 1 base, and 11 bases lay in between. The germline V gene has CDR1 SGHRS and CDR2 YFSETQ. The CDR3 runs 14 residues. CDR3 protein: CASSPGPANTEAFF. For the CDR3, the DNA is TGCGCCAGCAGCCCCGGGCCGGCGAACACTGAAGCTTTCTTT.

The V gene is TRBV2, the J gene TRBJ1-1, with D possibly being TRBD1 (6 bases). The CDR3 is 14 residues long. Trimming took off 2 bases at V and 5 bases at J, with 12 bases between the two ends. Germline CDR1 reads SNHLY; CDR2 reads FYNNEI. CDR3 region: CASSEWGAKTEAFF. CDR3 nucleotides: TGTGCCAGCAGTGAATGGGGGGCGAAGACTGAAGCTTTCTTT.

Worth noting for this clone: Its ends do not fully match the called genes, so a read error is possible. This chain joins TRBV28 and TRBJ2-7, with TRBD2 identical over 12 bases. Germline CDR1 and CDR2: MDHEN and SYDVKM. The CDR3 length is 15 residues. CDR3 bases: TGTGCCAGCACTTCTAGCGGGGGGGCGGTTGAAGAGCAATACTTC. Its protein product is CASTSSGGAVEEQYF.

The V and J genes are TRBV7-2 and TRBJ2-5, with 7 bases matching TRBD1. CDR1 SGHTA and CDR2 FQGNSA come from the germline V gene. The CDR3 is 15 residues long. V gave up 6 bases and J gave up 2 bases; unmatched junction bases: 9. The CDR3 spells CASRDRELAQETQYF. The CDR3 DNA reads TGTGCCAGCAGAGACAGGGAACTTGCGCAAGAGACCCAGTACTTC.